A selection of T cell receptor beta chains follows, all from one sample in a study of blood T cells in healthy people across ages. TCRdb fed the 5' RACE reads into MiXCR, producing one record per CDR3 protein. The sample lists 500,000 to 700,000 distinct CDR3 sequences; 25% to 35% were seen once. The specimen sequenced was blood. These TCRs come from a woman aged 80 or older in good health. Both conserved end residues are part of each CDR3. D genes are given only for firm matches. Not all rows give a size; the values are once, few, many and, for expanded clones, a class.

size: many
V: TRBV28
J: TRBJ1-5
D: TRBD1
DNA: TGTGCCAGCAGTTTTAGACAGGGTGACCAGCCCCAGCATTTT
CDR3: CASSFRQGDQPQHF

size: many
V: TRBV7-2
J: TRBJ2-7
D: -
DNA: TGTGCCAGCAGCTGGCTGGCGGGGGCTGCCTACGAGCAGTACTTC
CDR3: CASSWLAGAAYEQYF

size: many
V: TRBV20-1
J: TRBJ1-5
D: -
DNA: TGCAGTGCTGGGGGGAGGTATCAGCCCCAGCATTTT
CDR3: CSAGGRYQPQHF

size: few
V: TRBV5-1
J: TRBJ1-1
D: -
DNA: TGCGCCAGCAGCTCCGCGGCCCTGGGCACTGAAGCTTTCTTT
CDR3: CASSSAALGTEAFF

size: many
V: TRBV6-1
J: TRBJ1-6
D: TRBD1
DNA: TGTGCCAGCAGTCCGGGGGGGGGACAGAACAATTCACCCCTCCACTTT
CDR3: CASSPGGGQNNSPLHF

size: -
V: TRBV20-1
J: TRBJ2-3
D: -
DNA: TGCAGTGCTAGAGATCCGGAAGACACAAGGTCAATCACAGATACGCAGTATTTT
CDR3: CSARDPEDTRSITDTQYF

size: many
V: TRBV5-1
J: TRBJ2-5
D: -
DNA: TGCGCCAGCAGCTTACCCGGGGAAGAGACCCAGTACTTC
CDR3: CASSLPGEETQYF

size: many
V: TRBV6-1
J: TRBJ1-1
D: -
DNA: TGTGCCAGTCGAGCACTCGGGACGACGGGAACTGAAGCTTTCTTT
CDR3: CASRALGTTGTEAFF

size: many
V: TRBV9
J: TRBJ2-3
D: TRBD2
DNA: TGTGCCAGCAGCCGCCGACTAGCGGGTATGGATACGCAGTATTTT
CDR3: CASSRRLAGMDTQYF

size: -
V: TRBV4-2
J: TRBJ1-2
D: -
DNA: TGTGCCAGCAGCCAATTATTTGACTTCAGGGGCTACACCTTC
CDR3: CASSQLFDFRGYTF

size: -
V: TRBV28
J: TRBJ2-1
D: -
DNA: TGTGCCAGAACCCAGGGACCTAGCTCCTACAATGAGCAGTTCTTC
CDR3: CARTQGPSSYNEQFF

size: many
V: TRBV7-3
J: TRBJ2-1
D: -
DNA: TGTGCCAGCAGCTTAAAGGGGAGCTCCTACAATGAGCAGTTCTTC
CDR3: CASSLKGSSYNEQFF

size: -
V: TRBV11-2
J: TRBJ2-1
D: -
DNA: TGTGCCAGCAGCTTAGGAGTGGGGGGCCCTCAGAGCTCCTACAATGAGCAGTTCTTC
CDR3: CASSLGVGGPQSSYNEQFF

size: -
V: TRBV7-9
J: TRBJ2-5
D: -
DNA: TGTGCCAGCAGCTCTCGCCCAACAGAGACCCAGTACTTC
CDR3: CASSSRPTETQYF

size: few
V: TRBV20-1
J: TRBJ1-6
D: -
DNA: TGCAGTGCTAGAGATAGCAGTTATAATTCACCCCTCCACTTT
CDR3: CSARDSSYNSPLHF

size: many
V: TRBV5-6
J: TRBJ2-7
D: TRBD1
DNA: TGTGCCAGCAGCTTCGACCGGGACAGGAGGGACTACGAGCAGTACTTC
CDR3: CASSFDRDRRDYEQYF

size: many
V: TRBV12-3/TRBV12-4
J: TRBJ2-3
D: -
DNA: TGTGCCAGCAGTTTAGGGACACCAGACACAGATACGCAGTATTTT
CDR3: CASSLGTPDTDTQYF